A single sample gave rise to the 29 T cell receptor beta chains below, sequenced in a study of OX40 agonist ivuxolimab in advanced cancers. Method: immunoSEQ multiplex PCR; TCRdb's copy keeps in-frame clones and lacks some. The sample lists over 55,000 clones; 86% were seen once. The sample was CD4+ or CD8+ T cells sorted from blood, taken in a trial of the OX40 agonist ivuxolimab. All receptors derive from an adult with an advanced solid tumor such as melanoma, head and neck, liver or kidney cancer.

The chain joins TRBV28 to TRBJ1-4; D perhaps matches TRBD1 (6 bases). Germline V gives CDR1 MDHEN, CDR2 SYDVKM. There are 14 residues in the CDR3. Trimming took off 7 bases at V and 6 bases at J, with 15 bases between the two ends. The DNA of the CDR3 is TGTGCCAGCAACGTAGGGGGGCTCGATGAAAAACTGTTTTTT. This gives the protein CASNVGGLDEKLFF.

The chain uses TRBV27 and TRBJ2-7; 7 bases are shared with TRBD1. The V gene end was trimmed by 8 bases and the J gene end by 2 bases; junction bases not matched to a gene: 9. CDR1 and CDR2 from the germline V gene are MNHEY and SMNVEV (reference sequence). The CDR3 is made up of 14 amino acids. The CDR3 protein is CASGSGTAPYEQYF. In DNA, the CDR3 is TGTGCCAGCGGATCCGGGACAGCTCCCTACGAGCAGTACTTC.

The chain recombines TRBV7-9 with TRBJ2-2; D is uncertain. The CDR3 consists of 15 residues. CDR1 and CDR2 from the germline V gene are SEHNR and FQNEAQ (reference sequence). V was clipped by 1 base and J by 0 bases, with 6 bases between them. The CDR3 DNA reads TGTGCCAGCAGCTTAGAAGGGACGAACACCGGGGAGCTGTTTTTT. Its translation: CASSLEGTNTGELFF.

The chain is built from TRBV10-3 and TRBJ2-1; 12 bases align to TRBD2. The J segment lost 8 bases and the V segment lost 10 bases, leaving 6 bases of the junction unmatched. The CDR3 contains 13 residues. Germline CDR1 ENHRY, CDR2 SYGVKD. The CDR3 spells CATRGLAGHEQFF. The CDR3 nucleotides read TGTGCCACCCGAGGACTAGCGGGACATGAGCAGTTCTTC.

The genes are TRBV28 and TRBJ2-1; TRBD2 agrees at 8 bases. Germline V gene data show CDR1 as MDHEN and CDR2 as SYDVKM. V lost 7 bases, J lost 15 bases, and 11 bases stayed unmatched. The CDR3 sequence is 12 residues long. CDR3 nucleotides: TGTGCCAGCATTGCGGCGGGAGGCTCTTGGTTCTTC. Residues: CASIAAGGSWFF. Using reference TRBV28 and TRBJ2-1 for the parts outside the CDR3, the full variable domain is DVKVTQSSRYLVKRTGEKVFLECVQDMDHENMFWYRQDPGLGLRLIYFSYDVKMKEKGDIPEGYSVSREKKERFSLILESASTNQTSMYLCASIAAGGSWFFGPGTRLTVL.

This sequence joins TRBV6-1 and TRBJ2-5; D gene ambiguous. Germline CDR1 is MNHNS and CDR2 is SASEGT. Trimming pared 5 bases from V and 5 bases from J, leaving 6 bases between. The CDR3 has 11 amino acids. The CDR3 coding sequence is TGTGCCAGCAGTTATGGGGAGACCCAGTACTTC. Translation: CASSYGETQYF.

The rearrangement uses TRBV6-1 and TRBJ2-7; TRBD2 might be the D (7 bases). Germline loops: CDR1 MNHNS, CDR2 SASEGT. V lost 10 bases, J lost 6 bases, and 16 bases lay in between. This CDR3 spans 12 amino acids. The CDR3 protein is CATPGEGVEQYF. The CDR3 bases are TGTGCCACCCCGGGGGAGGGGGTCGAGCAGTACTTC.

The chain has TRBV2 and TRBJ2-3; 13 bases map to TRBD2. Germline V CDR1 and CDR2: SNHLY, FYNNEI. This CDR3 has 14 amino acids. With V trimmed by 4 bases and J by 5 bases, 0 bases remained unmatched. The CDR3 region is CASSGTSGGDTQYF. Written as DNA, the CDR3 is TGTGCCAGCAGTGGGACTAGCGGGGGAGATACGCAGTATTTT.

The DNA for the CDR3 is TGTGCCAGCAGCTTGCGTCAGCACGCTAGCACAGATACGCAGTATTTT. Translating it yields CASSLRQHASTDTQYF. This sequence joins TRBV5-4 and TRBJ2-3; D uncertain. CDR3 length: 16 residues. Germline V gene data show CDR1 as SGHNT and CDR2 as YYREEE (reference sequence). The V end was cut by 1 base, the J end by 0 bases, with 12 bases between.

The chain carries TRBV7-9 and TRBJ2-5, with 12 bases identical to TRBD2. Germline V gene sequence: CDR1 SEHNR, CDR2 FQNEAQ (reference sequence). Trimming at V came to 5 bases and at J to 2 bases, leaving 15 bases not matched to a gene. The CDR3 contains 19 residues. The CDR3: CASSAPGVSSGRAQETQYF. The CDR3 coding sequence is TGTGCCAGCAGCGCCCCAGGGGTCTCTAGCGGGAGGGCTCAAGAGACCCAGTACTTC.

The J gene is TRBJ2-2, the V gene TRBV6-5, with TRBD1 identical over 8 bases. CDR3 size: 16 residues. Trimming removed 0 bases from V and 6 bases from J; junction bases left unmatched: 6. Germline-derived CDR1 and CDR2 are MNHEY and SVGAGI. CDR3 nucleotide sequence: TGTGCCAGCAGTTACTCGTCCAGGGGGCTAGCCGGGGAGCTGTTTTTT. This translates into CASSYSSRGLAGELFF.

The chain carries TRBV5-1 and TRBJ2-1, with 9 bases identical to TRBD1. Germline assignment: CDR1 SGHRS and CDR2 YFSETQ. The ends lost 0 bases at V and 6 bases at J; junction bases unmatched: 7. This CDR3 is 16 amino acids long. This chain's CDR3 is CASSLETPDRGNEQFF. The CDR3 DNA follows: TGCGCCAGCAGCTTGGAAACGCCGGACAGGGGCAATGAGCAGTTCTTC.

The gene calls are TRBV9 and TRBJ1-3, with D unresolved. Germline V gene sequence: CDR1 SGDLS, CDR2 YYNGEE. The CDR3 consists of 17 residues. V was cut by 2 bases and J by 0 bases, with 15 bases left in between. The CDR3 DNA follows: TGTGCCAGCAGCGTTGCTAGCCTACCTCCCTCTGGAAACACCATATATTTT. Translating it yields CASSVASLPPSGNTIYF.

Only one count was recorded for this clone. V usage is TRBV6-6 and J usage is TRBJ1-6; the match to TRBD1 covers 7 bases. The CDR3 extends over 16 amino acids. Germline CDR1 MNHNY, CDR2 SVGAGI (reference sequence). The junction had 8 bases not matched to a gene; V was cut back by 6 bases and J by 3 bases. In nucleotides, the CDR3 is TGTGCCAGCAGCCGCCCGACAGGGAACTATAATTCACCCCTCCACTTT. Translation: CASSRPTGNYNSPLHF.

On this clone itself: Distinct nucleotide sequences in the sample also encode this CDR3. The J gene is TRBJ2-5, the V gene TRBV7-9; 10 nucleotides line up with TRBD2. The CDR3 loop spans 14 amino acids. J was trimmed by 4 bases and V by 1 base; bases with no gene match: 0. From germline, CDR1 is SEHNR and CDR2 FQNEAQ (reference sequence). The CDR3 DNA reads TGTGCCAGCAGCTTAGGACTAGCGGGAGAGACCCAGTACTTC. Translation: CASSLGLAGETQYF.

V gene TRBV7-6 combines with J gene TRBJ2-5; possible D gene TRBD2, 6 bases. CDR3 size: 14 residues. Germline lookup yields CDR1 SGHVS and CDR2 FNYEAQ. Trimming left V 6 bases short and J 1 base short, with 12 bases between. The CDR3: CASSTGTSQETQYF. For the CDR3, the DNA is TGTGCCAGCAGTACGGGGACTTCCCAAGAGACCCAGTACTTC.

The rearrangement uses TRBV28 and TRBJ2-1, with 9 bases matching TRBD2. V lost 5 bases to trimming and J lost 6 bases; unmatched junction nucleotides: 8. The CDR3 is 15 amino acids. Germline V CDR1 and CDR2: MDHEN, SYDVKM. The CDR3 coding sequence is TGTGCCAGCAGTCTTAGCGGGAGAAGGATCAATGAGCAGTTCTTC. It specifies CASSLSGRRINEQFF.

V gene TRBV6-5 combines with J gene TRBJ2-7, with a possible D match to TRBD2 (6 bases). CDR3 length: 13 amino acids. V shed 7 bases and J shed 3 bases, with 13 bases lying between them. The germline V gene has CDR1 MNHEY and CDR2 SVGAGI. CDR3 nucleotides: TGTGCCAGCACCCGGGACTCTCGCTACGAGCAGTACTTC. It translates to CASTRDSRYEQYF.

J is TRBJ1-2 and V is TRBV19; D is uncertain. Trimming stripped 4 bases from V and 4 bases from J, with 4 bases between. CDR1 is LNHDA and CDR2 is SQIVND in the germline V gene (reference sequence). CDR3 length: 11 residues. The DNA for the CDR3 is TGTGCCAGTAGTAAGGGCTATGGCTACACCTTC. Encoded protein: CASSKGYGYTF.

The J gene is TRBJ1-1, the V gene TRBV11-2; D might be TRBD1 (5 bases). Trimming removed 2 bases from V and 0 bases from J, with 13 bases in between. This CDR3 contains 16 residues. CDR1 is SGHAT and CDR2 is FQNNGV in the germline V gene. The CDR3 reads CASSLKGGAMNTEAFF. The CDR3 bases are TGTGCCAGCAGCTTAAAGGGAGGGGCCATGAACACTGAAGCTTTCTTT.

This chain links TRBV27 with TRBJ2-2; 7 bases align to TRBD2. J gave up 2 bases and V 3 bases, and 3 bases lay outside the gene matches. CDR1 is MNHEY and CDR2 is SMNVEV in the germline V gene (reference sequence). CDR3 size: 15 residues. The CDR3 sequence is CASSFLAVNTGELFF. The CDR3 nucleotides are TGTGCCAGCAGTTTTCTAGCGGTCAACACCGGGGAGCTGTTTTTT.

This chain connects TRBV11-2 to TRBJ2-1; TRBD2 aligns across 8 bases. Germline-derived CDR1 and CDR2 are SGHAT and FQNNGV. The CDR3 has 15 residues. Losses at the gene ends were 7 bases for V and 0 bases for J; bases not matched to a gene: 5. The CDR3 DNA follows: TGTGCCAGCACCGCGGCGGGGGGCTCCTACAATGAGCAGTTCTTC. Residues: CASTAAGGSYNEQFF.

Notes on this clone: The identical CDR3 is also encoded by other nucleotide sequences in the sample. This chain uses TRBV5-1 with TRBJ2-1; D perhaps matches TRBD2 (5 bases). The V gene lost 0 bases and the J gene lost 3 bases, with 7 bases spanning the gap. Germline V gene sequence: CDR1 SGHRS, CDR2 YFSETQ. This CDR3 region has 14 residues. CDR3 bases: TGCGCCAGCAGCTTGGGGGGAGACTACAATGAGCAGTTCTTC. It yields the protein CASSLGGDYNEQFF.

This sequence joins TRBV19 and TRBJ2-1; 7 bases are a match to TRBD2. Germline CDR1 LNHDA, CDR2 SQIVND (reference sequence). The length of the CDR3 is 17 residues. The J segment lost 2 bases and the V segment lost 6 bases, leaving 13 bases of the junction unmatched. DNA for the CDR3: TGTGCCAGTAGGTTGAGGGCTAGCGGACTTACCTACAATGAGCAGTTCTTC. Its translation: CASRLRASGLTYNEQFF. Full variable domain (outside the CDR3, taken from reference TRBV19 and TRBJ2-1): DGGITQSPKYLFRKEGQNVTLSCEQNLNHDAMYWYRQDPGQGLRLIYYSQIVNDFQKGDIAEGYSVSREKKESFPLTVTSAQKNPTAFYLCASRLRASGLTYNEQFFGPGTRLTVL.

This chain connects TRBV7-2 to TRBJ2-7; possibly TRBD2 for D (6 bases). The germline CDR1 and CDR2 sequences are SGHTA and FQGNSA. The V gene lost 5 bases and the J gene lost 2 bases, with 16 bases spanning the gap. The CDR3 is made up of 15 amino acids. Written as DNA, the CDR3 is TGTGCCAGCAGCCCGGACTACTCCAAAACCTACGAGCAGTACTTC. Translating it yields CASSPDYSKTYEQYF. Full variable domain (rest looked up from reference TRBV7-2 and TRBJ2-7): GAGVSQSPSNKVTEKGKDVELRCDPISGHTALYWYRQSLGQGLEFLIYFQGNSAPDKSGLPSDRFSAERTGGSVSTLTIQRTQQEDSAVYLCASSPDYSKTYEQYFGPGTRLTVT.

The chain is built from TRBV11-2 and TRBJ2-4; 8 bases are shared with TRBD2. With 5 bases clipped from V and 7 bases from J, the junction kept 19 bases outside the gene matches. CDR1 is SGHAT and CDR2 is FQNNGV in the germline V gene. There are 18 residues in the CDR3. The CDR3 DNA reads TGTGCCAGCAGCCCCTTGGGCGTTAGCGGGATTAGGAGGAACATTCAGTACTTC. Translated, it gives CASSPLGVSGIRRNIQYF.

The DNA of the CDR3 is TGTGCCAGCAGTTATACTACAGGGTCCACAGATACGCAGTATTTT. As protein: CASSYTTGSTDTQYF. The V call is TRBV6-5, the J call TRBJ2-3, with D maybe TRBD1 (6 bases). This CDR3 is 15 amino acids long. V was trimmed by 3 bases and J by 2 bases, leaving 12 bases between them. Germline V gives CDR1 MNHEY, CDR2 SVGAGI.

The J gene is TRBJ2-3, the V gene TRBV5-1; 7 bases match TRBD1. Per germline, CDR1 SGHRS and CDR2 YFSETQ. V lost 4 bases and J lost 1; bases outside the gene matches: 9. This CDR3 has 16 amino acids. CDR3 region: CASSPLGQGGTDTQYF. CDR3 nucleotides: TGCGCCAGCAGCCCCTTAGGGCAGGGGGGCACAGATACGCAGTATTTT.

The V call is TRBV10-1, the J call TRBJ1-1; no reliable D call. Germline CDR1 reads WNHNN; CDR2 reads SYGVQD (reference sequence). V lost 6 bases, J lost 3 bases, and 29 bases lay in between. This CDR3 comprises 19 residues. CDR3 DNA sequence: TGCGCCAGCAGCCTAGTGTCCCCGGGGTGTGTTACGGCTGACACTGAAGCTTTCTTT. Its translation: CASSLVSPGCVTADTEAFF.